This T cell receptor beta chain was observed in a study of T-cell memory formation after mild COVID-19. Turning to the study itself: For the most part, TCR clusters were specific to one donor.

This clonotype was recorded a few times. Its antigen is unidentified. TCR alpha and TCR beta cDNA libraries carrying sample barcodes and UMIs were produced by 5'RACE using constant-segment primers. TCRdb passed the 5' RACE reads through MiXCR, listing each CDR3 protein once. This sample has under 200,000 distinct CDR3 sequences, with 9.5% to 13% found just once. Germline V gene sequence: CDR1 SGHTA, CDR2 FQGNSA. CDR3 size: 15 residues. V gave up 2 bases and J gave up 3 bases; unmatched junction bases: 4. Study findings and constraints: Several responding clones turned up in pre-infection memory, indicating that cross-reactive memory may have taken part.

The receptor comes from a young man who had mild COVID-19 (a few samples of this study predate the infection). Cell type and time point are not known. The V call is TRBV7-2, the J call TRBJ2-3; 8 nucleotides align to TRBD1. Material for sequencing was PBMCs or a T cell subset sorted from them (not recorded which). This CDR3 reads CASSLNQGATDTQYF. CDR3 in DNA: TGTGCCAGCAGCTTAAACCAGGGGGCGACAGATACGCAGTATTTT.